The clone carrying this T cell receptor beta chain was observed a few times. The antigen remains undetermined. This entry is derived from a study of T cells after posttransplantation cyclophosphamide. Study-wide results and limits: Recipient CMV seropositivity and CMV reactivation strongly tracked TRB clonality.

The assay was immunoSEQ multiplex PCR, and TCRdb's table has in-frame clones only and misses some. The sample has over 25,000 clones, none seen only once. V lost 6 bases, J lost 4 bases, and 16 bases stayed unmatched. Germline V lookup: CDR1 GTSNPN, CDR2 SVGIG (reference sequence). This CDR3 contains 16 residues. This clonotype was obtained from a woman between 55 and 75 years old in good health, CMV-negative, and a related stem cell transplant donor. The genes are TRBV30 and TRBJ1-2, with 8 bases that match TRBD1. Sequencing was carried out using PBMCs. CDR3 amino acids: CACSTRTGTGSYGYTF. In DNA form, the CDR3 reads TGTGCCTGCTCGACTAGGACAGGGACCGGGAGCTATGGCTACACCTTC.